This T cell receptor (beta chain) was found in a study of CD8 T cells in ankylosing spondylitis (dated by TCRdb to 2016 to 2017). The study in broad terms: The study set out to find disease-linked TCR variants by profiling T cell receptor beta repertoires in ankylosing spondylitis patients and healthy donors. The full study cohort was made up of 25 ankylosing spondylitis patients and some 100 healthy donors. Peripheral blood was sampled, and synovial fluid was also collected from ankylosing spondylitis patients.

On this clonotype itself: Its specific antigen is unknown. No much larger clonotype is one base removed from it; base qualities were not supplied.

Including cysteine and phenylalanine, the CDR3 has 15 amino acids. The entry retains the CDR3 DNA only, 45 bases that are in frame from base 1. Per the germline V gene, LGHNA is the CDR1 and YSLEER is the CDR2. V is cut back by 4 bases and J by 4 bases, with 7 bases in the junction unmatched. General conclusions and limits of the study: The disease-linked clones were reported as significantly enriched in matched synovial fluid samples from ankylosing spondylitis patients. In peripheral blood, the disease-linked clones were found at relatively low frequencies and had a CD8+ phenotype. Some motif variants were previously reported in synovial fluid and blood of reactive arthritis patients, suggesting common disease-initiation mechanisms. A TCR beta motif of roughly 8 highly homologous amino acid variants appeared characteristic of blood from ankylosing spondylitis patients.

Sequenced using an Illumina HiSeq 2500. Quantitative 5'-RACE with molecular barcodes was the method used to prepare the TCR beta libraries. In the authors' own workflow: A new computational method, built on a probabilistic model of VDJ rearrangement, was used to identify disease-linked TCR variants. Using fastp trimming at Q25 and MiXCR clonotype assembly, TCRdb reanalyzed the public sequencing data and kept in-frame beta chains. Records with the same CDR3 protein are collapsed into one entry carrying the most frequent genes and DNA. For this entry, the V and J calls and clone size follow TCRdb and not the study's own pipeline. The sample records about 440,000 distinct CDR3 sequences, 17% of which are singletons. Approximately 1% of the sample is in the top ten clones.

Rearrangement joined TRBV4-3 to TRBJ1-2, and TRBD1 aligns with 9 junction nucleotides. The receptor was derived from a male donor with ankylosing spondylitis. The sample taken for sequencing was blood, either unsorted or a sorted T cell fraction (not recorded which). The CDR3 loop reads CASSPGTGLTYGYTF. In nucleotides, the sequence is TGCGCCAGCAGCCCGGGGACAGGGTTGACCTATGGCTACACCTTC.